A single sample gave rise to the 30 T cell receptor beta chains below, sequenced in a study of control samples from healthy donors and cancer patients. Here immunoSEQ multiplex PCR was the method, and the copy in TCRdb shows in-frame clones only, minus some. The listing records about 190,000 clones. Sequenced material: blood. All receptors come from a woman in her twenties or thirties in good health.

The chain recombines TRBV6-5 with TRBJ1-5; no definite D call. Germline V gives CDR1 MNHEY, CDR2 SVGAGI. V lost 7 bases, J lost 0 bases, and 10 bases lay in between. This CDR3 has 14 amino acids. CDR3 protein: CASKPDGSNQPQHF. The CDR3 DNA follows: TGTGCCAGCAAGCCGGACGGTAGCAATCAGCCCCAGCATTTT.

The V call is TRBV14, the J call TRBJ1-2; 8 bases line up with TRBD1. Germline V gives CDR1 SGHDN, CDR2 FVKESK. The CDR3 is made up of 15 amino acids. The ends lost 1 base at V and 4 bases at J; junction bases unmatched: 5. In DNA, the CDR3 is TGTGCCAGCAGCCAAGGGACAGGGTTCGTCTATGGCTACACCTTC. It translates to CASSQGTGFVYGYTF.

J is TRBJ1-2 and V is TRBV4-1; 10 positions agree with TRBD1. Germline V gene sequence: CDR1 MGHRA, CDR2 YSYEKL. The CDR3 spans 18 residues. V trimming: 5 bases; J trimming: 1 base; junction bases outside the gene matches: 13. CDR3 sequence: CASSSTGQGSRVNYGYTF. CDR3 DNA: TGCGCCAGCAGCTCAACGGGACAGGGGAGTCGAGTTAACTATGGCTACACCTTC.

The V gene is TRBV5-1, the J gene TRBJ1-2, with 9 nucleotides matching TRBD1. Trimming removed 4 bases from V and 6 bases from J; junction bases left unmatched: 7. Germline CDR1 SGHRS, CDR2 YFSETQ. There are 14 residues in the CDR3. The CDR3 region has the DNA TGCGCCAGCAGCGCGACGACAGGGGGAGATGGCTACACCTTC. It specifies CASSATTGGDGYTF.

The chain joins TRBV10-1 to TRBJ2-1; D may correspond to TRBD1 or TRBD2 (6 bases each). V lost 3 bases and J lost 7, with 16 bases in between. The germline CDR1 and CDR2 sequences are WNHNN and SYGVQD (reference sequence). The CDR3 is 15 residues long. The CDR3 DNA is TGCGCCAGCAGTGAATCGGGGGCTCCATGGAATGAGCAGTTCTTC. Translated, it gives CASSESGAPWNEQFF.

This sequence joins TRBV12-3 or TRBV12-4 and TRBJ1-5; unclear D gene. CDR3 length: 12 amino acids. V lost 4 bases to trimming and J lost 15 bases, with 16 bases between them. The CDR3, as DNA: TGTGCCAGCAGTTACCCGGGAGTAAGTACGCATTTT. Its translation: CASSYPGVSTHF.

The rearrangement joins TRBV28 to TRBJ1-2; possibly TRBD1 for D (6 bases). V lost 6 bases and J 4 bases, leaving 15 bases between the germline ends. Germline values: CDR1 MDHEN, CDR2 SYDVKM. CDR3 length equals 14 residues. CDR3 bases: TGTGCCAGCAGCCCCAGGGGTGGGAGCTATGGCTACACCTTC. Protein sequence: CASSPRGGSYGYTF.

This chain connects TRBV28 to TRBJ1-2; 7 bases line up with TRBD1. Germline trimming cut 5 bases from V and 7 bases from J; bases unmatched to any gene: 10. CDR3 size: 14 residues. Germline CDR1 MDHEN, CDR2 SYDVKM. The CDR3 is CASSPPTGLGGYTF. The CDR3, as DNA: TGTGCCAGCAGTCCACCGACAGGGTTGGGTGGCTACACCTTC.

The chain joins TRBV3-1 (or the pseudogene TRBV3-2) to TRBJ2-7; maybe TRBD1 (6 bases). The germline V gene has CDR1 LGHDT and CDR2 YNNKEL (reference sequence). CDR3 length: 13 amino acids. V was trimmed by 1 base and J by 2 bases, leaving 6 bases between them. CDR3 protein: CASSQAGAYEQYF. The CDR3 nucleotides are TGTGCCAGCAGCCAAGCAGGGGCCTACGAGCAGTACTTC.

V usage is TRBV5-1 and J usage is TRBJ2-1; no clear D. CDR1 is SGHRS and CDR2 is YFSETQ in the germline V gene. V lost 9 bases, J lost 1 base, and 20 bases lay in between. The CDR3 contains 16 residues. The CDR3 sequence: CATRQTGGNSYNEQFF. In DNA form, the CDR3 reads TGCGCCACCCGCCAAACGGGTGGGAATTCCTACAATGAGCAGTTCTTC.

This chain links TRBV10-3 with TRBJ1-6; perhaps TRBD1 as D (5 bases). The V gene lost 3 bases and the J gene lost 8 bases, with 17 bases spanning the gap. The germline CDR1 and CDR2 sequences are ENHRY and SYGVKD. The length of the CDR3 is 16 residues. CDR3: CAISDTRQGYYSPLHF. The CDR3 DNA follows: TGTGCCATCAGTGACACGCGGCAGGGATATTATTCACCCCTCCACTTT.

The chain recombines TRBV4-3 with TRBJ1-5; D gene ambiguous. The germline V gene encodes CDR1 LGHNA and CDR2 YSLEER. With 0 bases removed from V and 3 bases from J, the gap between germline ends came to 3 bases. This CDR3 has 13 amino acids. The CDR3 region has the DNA TGCGCCAGCAGCCAAGATCTCAATCAGCCCCAGCATTTT. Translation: CASSQDLNQPQHF.

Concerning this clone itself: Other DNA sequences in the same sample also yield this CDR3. The CDR3 loop is CASSQGGGYEQYF. The CDR3 DNA sequence: TGCGCCAGCAGCCAAGGCGGGGGGTACGAGCAGTACTTC. This chain joins TRBV4-1 and TRBJ2-7; 8 nucleotides agree with TRBD2. V gave up 1 base and J gave up 4 bases; unmatched junction bases: 0. Looked up from germline, CDR1 is MGHRA and CDR2 is YSYEKL. The CDR3 runs 13 residues.

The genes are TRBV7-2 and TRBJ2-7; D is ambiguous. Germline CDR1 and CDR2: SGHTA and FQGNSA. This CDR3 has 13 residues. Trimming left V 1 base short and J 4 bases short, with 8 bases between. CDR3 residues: CASSLVMGYEQYF. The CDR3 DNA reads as TGTGCCAGCAGCTTAGTAATGGGTTACGAGCAGTACTTC.

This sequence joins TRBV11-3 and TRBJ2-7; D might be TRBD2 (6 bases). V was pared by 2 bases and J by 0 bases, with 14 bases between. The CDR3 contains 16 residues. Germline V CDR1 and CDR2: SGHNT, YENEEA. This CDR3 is CASSLTSGLSSYEQYF. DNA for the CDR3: TGTGCCAGCAGCTTAACCAGCGGGCTAAGCTCCTACGAGCAGTACTTC.

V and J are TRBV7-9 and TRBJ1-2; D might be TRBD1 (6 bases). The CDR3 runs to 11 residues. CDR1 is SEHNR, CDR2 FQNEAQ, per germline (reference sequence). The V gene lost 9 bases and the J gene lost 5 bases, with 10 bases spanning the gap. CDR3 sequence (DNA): TGTGCCAGTGTAGGGGGGTATGGCTACACCTTC. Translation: CASVGGYGYTF.

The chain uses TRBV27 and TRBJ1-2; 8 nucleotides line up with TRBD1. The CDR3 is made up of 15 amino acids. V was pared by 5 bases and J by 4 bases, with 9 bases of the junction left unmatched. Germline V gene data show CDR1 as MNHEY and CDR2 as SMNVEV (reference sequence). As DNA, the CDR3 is TGTGCCAGCAGTAGACAGGGGAGGCAAGGCTATGGCTACACCTTC. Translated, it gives CASSRQGRQGYGYTF.

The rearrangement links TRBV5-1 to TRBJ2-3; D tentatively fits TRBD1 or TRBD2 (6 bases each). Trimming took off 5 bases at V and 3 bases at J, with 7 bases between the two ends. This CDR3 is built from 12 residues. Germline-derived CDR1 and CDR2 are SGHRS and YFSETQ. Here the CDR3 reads CASRGGTDTQYF. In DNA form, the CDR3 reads TGCGCCAGCAGAGGGGGGACAGATACGCAGTATTTT.

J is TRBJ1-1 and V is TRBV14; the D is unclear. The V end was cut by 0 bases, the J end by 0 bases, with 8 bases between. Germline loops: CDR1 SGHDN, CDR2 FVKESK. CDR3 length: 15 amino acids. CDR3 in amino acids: CASSQDWTLNTEAFF. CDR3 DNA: TGTGCCAGCAGCCAAGATTGGACCTTGAACACTGAAGCTTTCTTT.

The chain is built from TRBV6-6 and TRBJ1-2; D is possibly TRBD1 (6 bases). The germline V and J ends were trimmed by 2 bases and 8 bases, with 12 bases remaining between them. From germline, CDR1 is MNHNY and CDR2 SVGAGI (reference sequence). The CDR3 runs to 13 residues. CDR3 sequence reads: CASSYGVDRGYTF. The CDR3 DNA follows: TGTGCCAGCAGTTACGGAGTAGACAGGGGCTACACCTTC.

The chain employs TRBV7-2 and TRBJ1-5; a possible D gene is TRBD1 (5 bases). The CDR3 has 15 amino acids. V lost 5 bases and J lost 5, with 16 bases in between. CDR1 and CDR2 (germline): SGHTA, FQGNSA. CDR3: CASSGRDVSYQPQHF. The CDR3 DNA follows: TGTGCCAGCAGCGGCCGGGACGTGTCGTATCAGCCCCAGCATTTT.

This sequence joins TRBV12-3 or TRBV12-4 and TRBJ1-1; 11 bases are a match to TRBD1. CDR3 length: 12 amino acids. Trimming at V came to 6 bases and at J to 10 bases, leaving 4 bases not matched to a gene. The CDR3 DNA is TGTGCCAGCAGCCGGGACAGGGGGGTAGCTTTCTTT. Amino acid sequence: CASSRDRGVAFF.

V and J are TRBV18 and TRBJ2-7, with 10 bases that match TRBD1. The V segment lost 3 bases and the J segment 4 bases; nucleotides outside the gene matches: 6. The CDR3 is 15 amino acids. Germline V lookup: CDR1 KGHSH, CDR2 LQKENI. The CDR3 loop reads CASSPGQGGRYEQYF. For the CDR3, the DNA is TGTGCCAGCTCACCCGGACAGGGGGGCCGTTACGAGCAGTACTTC.

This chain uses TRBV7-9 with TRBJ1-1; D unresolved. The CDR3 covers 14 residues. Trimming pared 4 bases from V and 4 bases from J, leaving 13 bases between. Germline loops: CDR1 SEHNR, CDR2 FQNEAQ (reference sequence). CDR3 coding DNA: TGTGCCAGCAGCTCATCTGGGGAAGGCACTGAAGCTTTCTTT. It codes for CASSSSGEGTEAFF.

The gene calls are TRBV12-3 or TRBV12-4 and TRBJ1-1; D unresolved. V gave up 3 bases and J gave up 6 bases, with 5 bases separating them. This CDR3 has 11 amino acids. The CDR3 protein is CASSLGPEAFF. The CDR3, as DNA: TGTGCCAGCAGTTTGGGTCCTGAAGCTTTCTTT.

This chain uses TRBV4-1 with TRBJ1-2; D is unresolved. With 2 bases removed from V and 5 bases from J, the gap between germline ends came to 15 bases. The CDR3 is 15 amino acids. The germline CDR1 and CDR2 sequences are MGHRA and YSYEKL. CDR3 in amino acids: CASSQPRERAYGYTF. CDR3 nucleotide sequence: TGCGCCAGCAGCCAACCCCGAGAACGGGCTTATGGCTACACCTTC.

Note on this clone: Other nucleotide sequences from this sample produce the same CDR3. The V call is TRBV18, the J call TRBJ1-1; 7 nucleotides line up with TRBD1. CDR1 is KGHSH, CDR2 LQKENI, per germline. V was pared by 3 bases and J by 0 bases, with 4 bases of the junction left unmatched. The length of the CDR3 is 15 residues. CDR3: CASSPSGTVNTEAFF. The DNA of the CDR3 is TGTGCCAGCTCACCCTCCGGGACAGTGAACACTGAAGCTTTCTTT.

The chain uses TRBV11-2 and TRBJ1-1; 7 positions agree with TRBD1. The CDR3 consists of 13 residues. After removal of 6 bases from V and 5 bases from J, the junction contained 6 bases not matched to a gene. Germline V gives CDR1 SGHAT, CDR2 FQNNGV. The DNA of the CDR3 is TGTGCCAGCAGGTCGACAGGGAAAACTGAAGCTTTCTTT. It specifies CASRSTGKTEAFF.

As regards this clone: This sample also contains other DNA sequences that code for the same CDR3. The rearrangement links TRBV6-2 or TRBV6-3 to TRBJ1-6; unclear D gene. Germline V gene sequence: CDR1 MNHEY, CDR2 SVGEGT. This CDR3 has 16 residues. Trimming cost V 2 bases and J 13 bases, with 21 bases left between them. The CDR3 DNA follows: TGTGCCAGCAGTTACCTGGGTGCGGGAGCTCAGTCTCCCCTCCACTTT. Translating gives CASSYLGAGAQSPLHF.

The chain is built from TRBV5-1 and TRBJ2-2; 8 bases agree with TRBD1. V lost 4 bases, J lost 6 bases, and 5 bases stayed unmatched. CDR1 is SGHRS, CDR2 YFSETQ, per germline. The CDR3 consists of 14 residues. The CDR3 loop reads CASSIWTGSGELFF. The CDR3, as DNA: TGCGCCAGCAGCATATGGACAGGGTCCGGGGAGCTGTTTTTT. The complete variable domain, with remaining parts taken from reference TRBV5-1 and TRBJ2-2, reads KAGVTQTPRYLIKTRGQQVTLSCSPISGHRSVSWYQQTPGQGLQFLFEYFSETQRNKGNFPGRFSGRQFSNSRSEMNVSTLELGDSALYLCASSIWTGSGELFFGEGSRLTVL.